The 13 T cell receptor beta chains in this list originate from one sample, sequenced in a study of T cell responses to AZD1222 COVID-19 vaccine. Sequencing used immunoSEQ multiplex PCR; TCRdb keeps in-frame clones, though not all of them. The data show some 140,000 clones, approximately 91% seen once. The sample here was peripheral blood, taken on day 0 of AZD1222 vaccination. These TCRs come from an adult in good health.

The gene calls are TRBV19 and TRBJ1-5; D remains ambiguous. The CDR3 runs 15 residues. V lost 0 bases to trimming and J lost 0 bases, with 6 bases between them. Germline CDR1 is LNHDA and CDR2 is SQIVND (reference sequence). The CDR3, as DNA: TGTGCCAGTAGTATAGAGGGGAATAGCAATCAGCCCCAGCATTTT. Translating gives CASSIEGNSNQPQHF.

The chain links TRBV18 to TRBJ2-3; possible D gene TRBD1, 5 bases. The V gene's germline CDR1 is KGHSH and CDR2 LQKENI. The CDR3 length is 17 residues. The ends were cut back, 3 bases at V and 0 bases at J, with 16 bases in the middle. CDR3 nucleotides: TGTGCCAGCTCACCTCTCGGGTTACAGGCGAGCACAGATACGCAGTATTTT. Its translation is CASSPLGLQASTDTQYF.

The chain recombines TRBV7-2 with TRBJ1-2; 9 bases align to TRBD1. V lost 8 bases to trimming and J lost 2 bases; unmatched junction nucleotides: 15. CDR3 length equals 17 residues. CDR1 and CDR2 (germline): SGHTA, FQGNSA. The CDR3 nucleotides are TGTGCCAGCCATTACCGGGACAGGGAAGCTCGCAACTATGGCTACACCTTC. Amino acids: CASHYRDREARNYGYTF.

CDR3 in amino acids: CASSLEGLAIQYF. As DNA, the CDR3 is TGTGCCAGCAGCTTAGAGGGACTAGCTATTCAGTACTTC. The chain links TRBV7-9 to TRBJ2-4; TRBD2 matches 9 bases. The CDR3 has 13 amino acids. Unmatched junction bases numbered 2, after V lost 1 base and J lost 10 bases. Germline V gene data show CDR1 as SEHNR and CDR2 as FQNEAQ (reference sequence).

The rearrangement links TRBV19 to TRBJ2-2; D not resolved. The CDR3 is 11 residues long. Germline V CDR1 and CDR2: LNHDA, SQIVND (reference sequence). Trimming shortened V by 2 bases and J by 6 bases, and 1 base separated the two germline ends. The CDR3: CASSIPGELFF. In DNA form, the CDR3 reads TGTGCCAGTAGTATACCCGGGGAGCTGTTTTTT. The full variable domain, completed using reference TRBV19 and TRBJ2-2, is DGGITQSPKYLFRKEGQNVTLSCEQNLNHDAMYWYRQDPGQGLRLIYYSQIVNDFQKGDIAEGYSVSREKKESFPLTVTSAQKNPTAFYLCASSIPGELFFGEGSRLTVL.

The chain carries TRBV7-2 and TRBJ2-7; no firm D call. In germline, CDR1 is SGHTA, CDR2 FQGNSA. Trimming shortened V by 1 base and J by 5 bases, and 9 bases separated the two germline ends. The CDR3 has 13 residues. The chain's CDR3 is CASSLGASNEQYF. In nucleotides, the CDR3 is TGTGCCAGCAGCTTAGGTGCTAGTAACGAGCAGTACTTC.

This clone was picked up one time. The chain carries TRBV29-1 and TRBJ2-1; TRBD2 might be the D (6 bases). Trimming stripped 8 bases from V and 4 bases from J, with 15 bases between. The CDR3 extends over 13 amino acids. Germline CDR1 reads SQVTM; CDR2 reads ANQGSEA. CDR3 in amino acids: CSQLGGKYNEQFF. The CDR3 DNA sequence: TGCAGCCAGTTGGGGGGAAAGTACAATGAGCAGTTCTTC.

The chain joins TRBV6-2 or TRBV6-3 to TRBJ1-3; possible D gene TRBD1, 5 bases. Germline-derived CDR1 and CDR2 are MNHEY and SVGEGT. The CDR3 has 16 amino acids. Trimming pared 0 bases from V and 7 bases from J, leaving 16 bases between. The CDR3 loop is CASSYSTGTVLNTIYF. CDR3 nucleotides: TGTGCCAGCAGTTACTCGACGGGGACCGTACTTAACACCATATATTTT.

The V call is TRBV30, the J call TRBJ1-1, with 9 bases identical to TRBD1. The CDR3 length is 13 residues. J lost 5 bases, V lost 3 bases, and 4 bases had no gene match. From germline, CDR1 is GTSNPN and CDR2 SVGIG (reference sequence). CDR3 nucleotides: TGTGCCTGGAGCGGACAGGGGCCTACTGAAGCTTTCTTT. This sequence encodes CAWSGQGPTEAFF.

This sequence joins TRBV2 and TRBJ1-6; D remains ambiguous. This CDR3 contains 12 residues. Deletions cut 1 base from V and 13 bases from J, with 8 bases between. CDR1 is SNHLY, CDR2 FYNNEI, per germline. The CDR3 protein is CASSEGPSPLHF. The CDR3 DNA reads as TGTGCCAGCAGTGAAGGGCCCTCGCCCCTCCACTTT.

The chain has TRBV4-2 and TRBJ1-4; 7 bases line up with TRBD1. The V segment lost 8 bases and the J segment 4 bases; nucleotides outside the gene matches: 7. The CDR3 consists of 14 residues. Germline V gene data show CDR1 as LGHNA and CDR2 as YNFKEQ. The CDR3 protein is CASHRDSDNEKLFF. The CDR3, as DNA: TGTGCCAGCCACCGGGACAGTGATAATGAAAAACTGTTTTTT.

The rearrangement uses TRBV6-4 and TRBJ1-3, with a tentative D call TRBD1 (5 bases). The V gene lost 6 bases and the J gene lost 0 bases, with 9 bases spanning the gap. Germline-derived CDR1 and CDR2 are MRHNA and SNTAGT. This CDR3 is 14 amino acids long. In nucleotides, the CDR3 is TGTGCCAGCAGGGGGCTACGCTCTGGAAACACCATATATTTT. It translates to CASRGLRSGNTIYF.

This chain joins TRBV15 and TRBJ1-1, with D hard to call. Trimming stripped 1 base from V and 0 bases from J, with 9 bases between. The CDR3 totals 15 residues. Germline CDR1 LNHNV, CDR2 YYDKDF (reference sequence). CDR3 nucleotides: TGTGCCACCAGCAGAGTAAATCCCATGAACACTGAAGCTTTCTTT. It specifies CATSRVNPMNTEAFF.